This passage covers 21 T cell receptor beta chains from one sample sequenced in a study of blood T cell repertoires in COVID-19. Some clones are missing from TCRdb's copy, which holds only in-frame ones; the method was immunoSEQ multiplex PCR. The table shows around 260,000 clones, with 89% occurring only once. The specimen was peripheral blood. The receptors here all came from a middle-aged woman who had recovered from COVID-19.

The chain joins TRBV29-1 to TRBJ2-7; 12 positions match TRBD2. After removal of 7 bases from V and 7 bases from J, the junction contained 8 bases not matched to a gene. Germline CDR1 and CDR2: SQVTM and ANQGSEA. The CDR3 runs to 13 residues. The CDR3 reads CSARLAGGMEQYF. The CDR3 DNA is TGCAGCGCCCGGCTAGCGGGGGGGATGGAGCAGTACTTC.

The chain joins TRBV27 to TRBJ2-5, with 11 bases identical to TRBD1. The CDR3 is 15 residues long. V lost 5 bases, J lost 2 bases, and 4 bases stayed unmatched. Germline CDR1 is MNHEY and CDR2 is SMNVEV (reference sequence). Here the CDR3 DNA reads TGTGCCAGCAGTAGGGGGACAGGGGGGCAAGAGACCCAGTACTTC. Its translation: CASSRGTGGQETQYF.

The chain combines TRBV11-1 with TRBJ2-1; D might be TRBD2 (6 bases). Germline CDR1 SGHAT, CDR2 FQDESV (reference sequence). The CDR3 totals 16 residues. Deletions cut 1 base from V and 0 bases from J, with 10 bases between. The CDR3 DNA follows: TGTGCCAGCAGCTTAGATGCGGGGACCTCCTACAATGAGCAGTTCTTC. It specifies CASSLDAGTSYNEQFF.

The rearrangement joins TRBV11-3 to TRBJ2-1; maybe TRBD2 (6 bases). V was cut by 8 bases and J by 5 bases, with 16 bases left in between. The length of the CDR3 is 14 residues. The germline gives CDR1 SGHNT, CDR2 YENEEA. Here the CDR3 reads CASGGYGSDNEQFF. The CDR3 region has the DNA TGTGCCAGCGGGGGGTACGGTTCGGACAATGAGCAGTTCTTC.

The V call is TRBV19, the J call TRBJ2-1, with TRBD2 matching over 16 bases. V dropped 3 bases and J dropped 4; count of bases not matched to a gene: 9. Germline V CDR1 and CDR2: LNHDA, SQIVND (reference sequence). This CDR3 has 19 amino acids. CDR3 coding DNA: TGTGCCAGTAGTATCCCGGGACTAGCGGGAGGGCCGGGGTACAATGAGCAGTTCTTC. As protein: CASSIPGLAGGPGYNEQFF.

This chain joins TRBV2 and TRBJ2-2; 10 bases map to TRBD2. J was trimmed by 6 bases and V by 6 bases; bases with no gene match: 7. The CDR3 runs to 15 residues. The germline CDR1 and CDR2 sequences are SNHLY and FYNNEI. CDR3 loop: CASRRLAGVSGELFF. The DNA of the CDR3 is TGTGCCAGCAGGCGCCTAGCGGGAGTGTCCGGGGAGCTGTTTTTT.

The chain couples TRBV28 to TRBJ2-7, with D perhaps matching TRBD2 (7 bases). Germline V gene data show CDR1 as MDHEN and CDR2 as SYDVKM. The V and J ends lost 5 bases and 6 bases respectively, with 17 bases between them. CDR3 length: 14 residues. CDR3 residues: CASSDQFRGAEQYF. The CDR3 DNA reads TGTGCCAGCAGTGACCAATTTCGGGGGGCCGAGCAGTACTTC.

V gene TRBV4-1 combines with J gene TRBJ2-7; 8 nucleotides line up with TRBD1. The J segment lost 6 bases and the V segment lost 1 base, leaving 11 bases of the junction unmatched. The CDR3 loop spans 16 amino acids. From germline, CDR1 is MGHRA and CDR2 YSYEKL. The CDR3 region has the DNA TGCGCCAGCAGCCAAGGGGCCCGGGACAGGAAGGTCGAGCAGTACTTC. The encoded protein is CASSQGARDRKVEQYF.

The rearrangement uses TRBV6-2 or TRBV6-3 and TRBJ1-5; TRBD1 aligns across 9 bases. This CDR3 spans 14 amino acids. In germline, CDR1 is MNHEY, CDR2 SVGEGT. V was pared by 6 bases and J by 4 bases, with 4 bases of the junction left unmatched. CDR3 in amino acids: CASSWTGDNQPQHF. Written as DNA, the CDR3 is TGTGCCAGCAGCTGGACAGGGGATAATCAGCCCCAGCATTTT.

The chain couples TRBV2 to TRBJ2-4, with D tentatively TRBD2 (5 bases). This CDR3 is built from 13 residues. CDR1 is SNHLY and CDR2 is FYNNEI in the germline V gene. Between the trimmed V and J ends, which lost 8 bases and 5 bases, there was a span of 13 bases. The CDR3 protein is CASLRGTENIQYF. The CDR3 DNA reads as TGTGCCAGCCTTCGGGGAACAGAAAACATTCAGTACTTC.

The chain has TRBV24-1 and TRBJ1-2, with D perhaps matching TRBD1 (5 bases). Trimming took off 3 bases at V and 5 bases at J, with 12 bases between the two ends. This CDR3 region has 14 residues. Germline V gene lookup returns CDR1 KGHDR and CDR2 SFDVKD. In nucleotides, the CDR3 is TGTGCCACCAGTGATACGACAGAGGCGTATGGCTACACCTTC. Translating gives CATSDTTEAYGYTF.

This rearrangement joins TRBV29-1 to TRBJ1-1; D remains ambiguous. Germline CDR1 reads SQVTM; CDR2 reads ANQGSEA. V lost 5 bases and J 7 bases, leaving 8 bases between the germline ends. The CDR3 spans 10 residues. The CDR3 sequence is CSVNSLEAFF. The CDR3 region has the DNA TGCAGCGTTAACAGTCTTGAAGCTTTCTTT.

The chain recombines TRBV5-1 with TRBJ2-3; D may be TRBD2 (8 bases). Germline V gene sequence: CDR1 SGHRS, CDR2 YFSETQ. The V end lost 4 bases, the J end lost 1 base, and 16 bases lay between the germline ends. CDR3 length: 16 amino acids. The CDR3 is CASSVTGTRGTDTQYF. The DNA for the CDR3 is TGCGCCAGCAGCGTGACAGGGACTAGAGGCACAGATACGCAGTATTTT.

The V and J genes are TRBV4-1 and TRBJ2-5, with unresolved D. The CDR3 covers 15 residues. Germline V gives CDR1 MGHRA, CDR2 YSYEKL. V lost 1 base, J lost 4 bases, and 13 bases lay in between. This chain's CDR3 is CASSQAGGVPETQYF. CDR3 in DNA: TGCGCCAGCAGCCAAGCGGGTGGAGTCCCAGAGACCCAGTACTTC.

The V call is TRBV10-3, the J call TRBJ2-7; 11 bases line up with TRBD1. The CDR3 is 13 amino acids. V shed 6 bases and J 6 bases; nucleotides not matched to a gene: 4. Germline V lookup: CDR1 ENHRY, CDR2 SYGVKD. The DNA for the CDR3 is TGTGCCATCAGACCGGGACAGGGGGGCGAGCAGTACTTC. This translates into CAIRPGQGGEQYF.

The J gene is TRBJ1-1, the V gene TRBV4-1; D perhaps matches TRBD1 (5 bases). The V gene lost 1 base and the J gene lost 4 bases, with 13 bases spanning the gap. The CDR3 loop spans 15 amino acids. From germline, CDR1 is MGHRA and CDR2 YSYEKL. The CDR3 protein is CASSQVWGSSTEAFF. In DNA form, the CDR3 reads TGCGCCAGCAGCCAAGTTTGGGGCTCTAGCACTGAAGCTTTCTTT.

The chain uses TRBV6-2 or TRBV6-3 and TRBJ1-3; D gene ambiguous. Germline CDR1 MNHEY, CDR2 SVGEGT. CDR3 length: 17 amino acids. Trimming cost V 5 bases and J 0 bases, with 17 bases left between them. DNA for the CDR3: TGTGCCAGCAGTCCAAGGAGGGCCTCAGACTCTGGAAACACCATATATTTT. Translation: CASSPRRASDSGNTIYF.

This chain joins TRBV7-3 and TRBJ2-3, with 7 bases aligning to TRBD1. After removal of 5 bases from V and 0 bases from J, the junction contained 5 bases not matched to a gene. This CDR3 spans 15 amino acids. Germline lookup yields CDR1 SGHTA and CDR2 FQGTGA. The CDR3: CASSIRDSSTDTQYF. Written as DNA, the CDR3 is TGTGCCAGCAGCATCCGGGACAGTAGCACAGATACGCAGTATTTT.

The chain uses TRBV7-2 and TRBJ2-5; TRBD2 is a possible D gene (6 bases). The germline CDR1 and CDR2 sequences are SGHTA and FQGNSA. CDR3 length: 16 amino acids. Trimming removed 1 base from V and 5 bases from J, with 17 bases in between. CDR3 coding DNA: TGTGCCAGCAGCTTAGATCTCGCGGGATCTTATGAGACCCAGTACTTC. Amino acids: CASSLDLAGSYETQYF.

This rearrangement joins TRBV7-9 to TRBJ1-5, with D possibly TRBD1 on 5 matching bases. The CDR3 is 16 amino acids. V shed 5 bases and J shed 2 bases, with 16 bases lying between them. Germline-derived CDR1 and CDR2 are SEHNR and FQNEAQ (reference sequence). The CDR3 loop reads CASSDSGVGGNQPQHF. The CDR3 coding sequence is TGTGCCAGCAGCGACTCAGGAGTAGGGGGCAATCAGCCCCAGCATTTT.

In its sample, this clone was seen once. The chain joins TRBV18 to TRBJ2-7; TRBD2 matches at 8 bases. V gave up 3 bases and J gave up 2 bases; unmatched junction bases: 0. This CDR3 spans 13 amino acids. Germline CDR1 KGHSH, CDR2 LQKENI. In DNA, the CDR3 is TGTGCCAGCTCACCGGGACTAGCCTACGAGCAGTACTTC. This sequence encodes CASSPGLAYEQYF. The whole variable domain, remainder taken from reference TRBV18 and TRBJ2-7, is NAGVMQNPRHLVRRRGQEARLRCSPMKGHSHVYWYRQLPEEGLKFMVYLQKENIIDESGMPKERFSAEFPKEGPSILRIQQVVRGDSAAYFCASSPGLAYEQYFGPGTRLTVT.